These 2 T cell receptor beta chains came from one sample sequenced in a study of cytomegalovirus exposure and HLA in healthy donors. The primer mix had 60 Vbeta and 13 Jbeta primers. Measured with immunoSEQ multiplex PCR; TCRdb has only the in-frame clones, and not every one. The sample carries 200,000 to 250,000 clones, approximately 84% recorded once. Sample: PBMCs. Source of these receptors: a woman aged 40 to 55 in good health and CMV-seronegative.

About this clone: The sample carries other DNA sequences with the same CDR3. The chain employs TRBV29-1 and TRBJ2-2; D is perhaps TRBD2 (5 bases). This CDR3 region has 11 residues. Trimming took off 4 bases at V and 6 bases at J, with 6 bases between the two ends. Germline V CDR1 and CDR2: SQVTM, ANQGSEA. CDR3 bases: TGCAGCGTTGGGGGAGCCGGGGAGCTGTTTTTT. It specifies CSVGGAGELFF.

The chain links TRBV27 to TRBJ2-5; 9 positions agree with TRBD1. Looked up from germline, CDR1 is MNHEY and CDR2 is SMNVEV (reference sequence). The CDR3 runs 17 residues. The V and J ends lost 6 bases and 4 bases, in that order; junction bases with no gene match: 15. The CDR3 DNA is TGTGCCAGCAGCCCCTTACAGGGGGCTCTTCGAGGAGAGACCCAGTACTTC. As protein: CASSPLQGALRGETQYF.